This T cell receptor beta chain comes out of a study of T cells in Graves' hyperthyroidism and ophthalmopathy. Researchers barred patients who had uncontrolled infection, other autoimmune disease, pregnancy or lactation. The CDR3 regions of TCR beta were amplified from RNA transcripts. The HTBI primer set served for first-round RT-PCR of the TCR CDR3. TCRdb fed the multiplex PCR reads into MiXCR, producing one record per CDR3 protein. The data contain a few hundred thousand distinct CDR3 sequences, about 21% of them singletons. There are many counts of this clonotype. Antigen specificity is unknown. Broader study findings: The model predicted ophthalmopathy a median roughly six months before onset.

The receptor's source is a woman aged 45-65 years with Graves' hyperthyroidism. Sequencing input: blood.

Here the CDR3 DNA reads TGTGCCAGCAGTTTACGGACCCCGGGAGGCAATCAGCCCCAGCATTTT. Its protein product is CASSLRTPGGNQPQHF. This rearrangement joins TRBV12-3 or TRBV12-4 to TRBJ1-5; D gene uncertain. The ends were cut back, 2 bases at V and 2 bases at J, with 13 bases in the middle. The CDR3 runs 16 residues.